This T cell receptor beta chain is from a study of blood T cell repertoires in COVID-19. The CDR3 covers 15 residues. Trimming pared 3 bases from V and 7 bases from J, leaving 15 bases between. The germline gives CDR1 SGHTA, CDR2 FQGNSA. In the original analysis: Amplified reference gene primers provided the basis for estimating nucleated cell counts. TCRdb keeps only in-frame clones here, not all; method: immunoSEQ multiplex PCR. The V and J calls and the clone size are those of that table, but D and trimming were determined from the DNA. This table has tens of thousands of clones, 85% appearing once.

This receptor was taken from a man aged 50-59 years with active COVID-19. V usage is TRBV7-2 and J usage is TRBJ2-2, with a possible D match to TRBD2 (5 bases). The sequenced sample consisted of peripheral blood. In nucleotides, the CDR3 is TGTGCCAGCAGCTTCACACCGCTTCGGGGCGGGGAGCTGTTTTTT. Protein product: CASSFTPLRGGELFF.